This note documents a single T cell receptor (beta chain) sequence. What it recognizes is unknown. The data are from a study of CXCR3-negative and CXCR3-positive naive CD8 T cells. Whole-study results and caveats: Most assays used freshly isolated PBMCs, as cryopreservation partially reduced CXCR3.

In preparing the TRB cDNA libraries, 5' RACE with UMI labels was used. After re-calling the 5' RACE reads, TCRdb lists one entry per CDR3 protein, DNA absent. The sample holds tens of thousands of distinct CDR3 sequences. The CDR3 sequence is 14 residues long. The germline gives CDR1 LGHDT, CDR2 YNNKEL (reference sequence). The source material was naive CXCR3- CD8+ T cells from blood. As to subset: CD45RO-CCR7+CD27+CD95- naive CD8+ T cells lacking CXCR3 (TNR3-). This receptor was identified in a human donor in good health. Some clones in this sample may be carry-over from other donors' samples. This chain links TRBV3-1 with TRBJ2-1; there is no DNA to check the TCRdb D call of TRBD1. The CDR3 protein is CASSQEWDADEQFF.